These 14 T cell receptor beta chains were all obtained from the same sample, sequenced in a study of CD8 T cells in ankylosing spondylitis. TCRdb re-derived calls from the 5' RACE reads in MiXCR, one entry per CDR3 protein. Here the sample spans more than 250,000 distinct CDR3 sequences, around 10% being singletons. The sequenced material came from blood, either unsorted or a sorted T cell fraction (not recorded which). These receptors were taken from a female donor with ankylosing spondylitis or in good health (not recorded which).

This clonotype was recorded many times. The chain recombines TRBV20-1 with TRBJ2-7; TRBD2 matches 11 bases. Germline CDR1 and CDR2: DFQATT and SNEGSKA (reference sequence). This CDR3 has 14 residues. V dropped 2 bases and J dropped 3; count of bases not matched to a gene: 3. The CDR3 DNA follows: TGCAGTGCTAGAACTGGGACTAGCGGCTACGAGCAGTACTTC. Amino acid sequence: CSARTGTSGYEQYF.

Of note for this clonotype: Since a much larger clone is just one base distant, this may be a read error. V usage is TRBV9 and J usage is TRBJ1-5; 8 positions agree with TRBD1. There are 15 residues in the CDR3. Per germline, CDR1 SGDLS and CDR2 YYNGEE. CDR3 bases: TGTACCAGCAGCGGACAGGGAGATAGCAATCAGCCCCAGCATTTT. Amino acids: CTSSGQGDSNQPQHF.

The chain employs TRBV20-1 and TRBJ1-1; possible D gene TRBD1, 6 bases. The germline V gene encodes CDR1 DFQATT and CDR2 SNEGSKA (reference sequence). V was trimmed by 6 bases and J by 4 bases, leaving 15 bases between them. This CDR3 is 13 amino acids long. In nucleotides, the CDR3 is TGCAGTGCGGGGGGGCTTGGTCTCACTGAAGCTTTCTTT. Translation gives CSAGGLGLTEAFF.

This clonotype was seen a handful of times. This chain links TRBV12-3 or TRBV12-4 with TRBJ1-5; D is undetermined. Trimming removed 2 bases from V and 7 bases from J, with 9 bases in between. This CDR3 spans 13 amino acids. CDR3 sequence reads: CASSLLMEQPQHF. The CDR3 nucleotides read TGTGCCAGCAGTTTACTAATGGAGCAGCCCCAGCATTTT.

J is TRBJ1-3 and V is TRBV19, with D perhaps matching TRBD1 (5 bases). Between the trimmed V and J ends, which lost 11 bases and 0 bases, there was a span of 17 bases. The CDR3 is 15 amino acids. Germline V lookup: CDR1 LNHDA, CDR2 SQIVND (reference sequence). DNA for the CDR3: TGTGCCGCCAGATCCGGGACTAGCTCTGGAAACACCATATATTTT. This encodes CAARSGTSSGNTIYF. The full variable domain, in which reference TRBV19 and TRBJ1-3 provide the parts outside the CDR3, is DGGITQSPKYLFRKEGQNVTLSCEQNLNHDAMYWYRQDPGQGLRLIYYSQIVNDFQKGDIAEGYSVSREKKESFPLTVTSAQKNPTAFYLCAARSGTSSGNTIYFGEGSWLTVV.

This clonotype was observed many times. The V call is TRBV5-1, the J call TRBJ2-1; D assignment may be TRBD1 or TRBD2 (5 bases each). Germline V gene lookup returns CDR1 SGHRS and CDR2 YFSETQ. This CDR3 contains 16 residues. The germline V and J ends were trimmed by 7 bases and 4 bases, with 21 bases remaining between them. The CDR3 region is CASRFGESGPYNEQFF. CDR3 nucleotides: TGCGCCAGCCGTTTCGGGGAGTCGGGGCCGTACAATGAGCAGTTCTTC.

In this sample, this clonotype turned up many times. The CDR3, as DNA: TGTGCCAGCAGTTTAATGGGAGGAACCGGGGAGCTGTTTTTT. This encodes CASSLMGGTGELFF. The rearrangement uses TRBV12-3 or TRBV12-4 and TRBJ2-2; perhaps TRBD2 as D (6 bases). V lost 2 bases and J lost 5, with 9 bases in between. CDR3 length: 14 amino acids.

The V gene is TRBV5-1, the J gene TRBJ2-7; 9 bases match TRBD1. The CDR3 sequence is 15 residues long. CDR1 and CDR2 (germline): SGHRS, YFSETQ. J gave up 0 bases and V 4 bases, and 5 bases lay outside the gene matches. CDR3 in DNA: TGCGCCAGCAGCGACGGGACAGGGAGCTCCTACGAGCAGTACTTC. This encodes CASSDGTGSSYEQYF.

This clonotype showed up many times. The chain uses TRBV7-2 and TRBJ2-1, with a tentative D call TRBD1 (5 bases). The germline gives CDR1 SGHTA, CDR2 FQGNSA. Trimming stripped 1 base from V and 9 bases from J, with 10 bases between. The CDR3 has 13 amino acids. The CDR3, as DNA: TGTGCCAGCAGCTTAGTACAGGTTGGTGAGCAGTTCTTC. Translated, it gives CASSLVQVGEQFF. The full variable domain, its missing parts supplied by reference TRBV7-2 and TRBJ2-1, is GAGVSQSPSNKVTEKGKDVELRCDPISGHTALYWYRQSLGQGLEFLIYFQGNSAPDKSGLPSDRFSAERTGGSVSTLTIQRTQQEDSAVYLCASSLVQVGEQFFGPGTRLTVL.

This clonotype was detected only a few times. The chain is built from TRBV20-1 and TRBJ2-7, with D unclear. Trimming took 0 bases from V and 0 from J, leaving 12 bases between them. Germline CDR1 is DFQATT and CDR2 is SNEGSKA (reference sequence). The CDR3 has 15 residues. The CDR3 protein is CSARESRINSYEQYF. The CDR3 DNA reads TGCAGTGCTAGAGAAAGCAGAATCAACTCCTACGAGCAGTACTTC.

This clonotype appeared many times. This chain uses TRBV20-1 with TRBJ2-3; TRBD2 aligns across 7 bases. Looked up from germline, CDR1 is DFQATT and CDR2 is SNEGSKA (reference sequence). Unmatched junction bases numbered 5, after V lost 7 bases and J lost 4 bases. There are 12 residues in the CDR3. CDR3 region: CSGAGESDTQYF. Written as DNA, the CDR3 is TGCAGTGGGGCGGGAGAATCAGATACGCAGTATTTT.

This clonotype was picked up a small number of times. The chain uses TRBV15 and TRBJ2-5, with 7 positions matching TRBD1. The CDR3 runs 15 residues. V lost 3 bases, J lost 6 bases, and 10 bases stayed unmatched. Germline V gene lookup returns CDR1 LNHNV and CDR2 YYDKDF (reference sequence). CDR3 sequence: CATSSRVGRGKTQYF. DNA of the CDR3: TGTGCCACCAGCAGCCGAGTGGGCAGGGGGAAGACCCAGTACTTC.

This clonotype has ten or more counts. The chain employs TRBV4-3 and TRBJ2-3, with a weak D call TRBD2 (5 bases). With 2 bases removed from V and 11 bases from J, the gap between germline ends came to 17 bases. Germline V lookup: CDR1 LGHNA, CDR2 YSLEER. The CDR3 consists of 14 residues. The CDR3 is CASSQIQYGEEQYF. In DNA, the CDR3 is TGCGCCAGCAGCCAAATACAGTACGGGGAAGAGCAGTATTTT.

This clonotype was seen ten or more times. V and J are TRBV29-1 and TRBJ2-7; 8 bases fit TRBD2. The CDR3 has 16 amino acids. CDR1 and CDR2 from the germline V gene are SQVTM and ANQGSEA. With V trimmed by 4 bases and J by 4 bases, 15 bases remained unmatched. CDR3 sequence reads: CSVVVGIAGPPYEQYF. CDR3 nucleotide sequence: TGCAGCGTTGTTGTGGGGATAGCGGGGCCACCTTACGAGCAGTACTTC.